Below, 14 T cell receptor beta chains from the same sample are listed, as sequenced in a study of OX40 agonist ivuxolimab in advanced cancers. Measured with immunoSEQ multiplex PCR; TCRdb has only the in-frame clones, and not every one. The sample gives about 48,000 clones, approximately 88% of which show up once; around 1.1% is in the top ten. The material sequenced was CD4+ or CD8+ T cells sorted from blood, taken in a trial of the OX40 agonist ivuxolimab. The receptors originated from an adult with an advanced solid tumor such as melanoma, head and neck, liver or kidney cancer.

V gene TRBV29-1 combines with J gene TRBJ1-1, with D unresolved. The CDR3 contains 13 residues. The V gene's germline CDR1 is SQVTM and CDR2 ANQGSEA. V was cut by 6 bases and J by 1 base, with 12 bases left in between. The CDR3 nucleotides are TGCAGCGTCCGGCCGGACTCGAACACTGAAGCTTTCTTT. Translation: CSVRPDSNTEAFF.

Here the CDR3 DNA reads TGTGCCAGCTCACTGGGGGGTGGCACCATATATTTT. It translates to CASSLGGGTIYF. The rearrangement uses TRBV9 and TRBJ1-3; perhaps TRBD1 as D (5 bases). The CDR3 has 12 residues. Germline lookup yields CDR1 SGDLS and CDR2 YYNGEE. Trimming removed 7 bases from V and 9 bases from J, with 14 bases in between.

The CDR3 nucleotides read TGCGCCAGAAATAGCGGGAGGGCCGGGGAGCAGTACTTC. Protein product: CARNSGRAGEQYF. The chain combines TRBV4-3 with TRBJ2-7; 11 bases are a match to TRBD2. The CDR3 spans 13 residues. With 9 bases clipped from V and 7 bases from J, the junction kept 8 bases outside the gene matches. CDR1 is LGHNA and CDR2 is YSLEER in the germline V gene.

The chain has TRBV2 and TRBJ1-4; D not certain. The CDR3 has 12 amino acids. V was clipped by 3 bases and J by 7 bases, with 6 bases between them. The germline CDR1 and CDR2 sequences are SNHLY and FYNNEI. DNA for the CDR3: TGTGCCAGCAGTGAGGTCGGTGAAAAACTGTTTTTT. Translation: CASSEVGEKLFF.

This clone has only one observation. J is TRBJ1-2 and V is TRBV7-9; D gene unclear. The CDR3 extends over 11 amino acids. Germline V lookup: CDR1 SEHNR, CDR2 FQNEAQ (reference sequence). The V end lost 7 bases, the J end lost 4 bases, and 7 bases lay between the germline ends. The chain's CDR3 is CASTAVYGYTF. CDR3 DNA sequence: TGTGCCAGCACTGCCGTCTATGGCTACACCTTC.

This rearrangement joins TRBV9 to TRBJ2-1, with TRBD2 identical over 7 bases. J was trimmed by 8 bases and V by 3 bases; bases with no gene match: 11. The CDR3 covers 15 residues. CDR1 and CDR2 from the germline V gene are SGDLS and YYNGEE. The CDR3 DNA reads TGTGCCAGCAGCGCCAGCGGACTAGTGGCCCATGAGCAGTTCTTC. This codes for CASSASGLVAHEQFF.

V is TRBV19 and J is TRBJ2-1, with 8 bases lining up with TRBD2. This CDR3 spans 16 amino acids. The J segment lost 8 bases and the V segment lost 6 bases, leaving 15 bases of the junction unmatched. CDR1 is LNHDA and CDR2 is SQIVND in the germline V gene (reference sequence). CDR3 sequence: CASRGKPGLGTHEQFF. CDR3 bases: TGTGCCAGTAGAGGCAAACCGGGACTAGGGACGCATGAGCAGTTCTTC. Based on the CDR3 plus reference TRBV19 and TRBJ2-1, the full variable domain is DGGITQSPKYLFRKEGQNVTLSCEQNLNHDAMYWYRQDPGQGLRLIYYSQIVNDFQKGDIAEGYSVSREKKESFPLTVTSAQKNPTAFYLCASRGKPGLGTHEQFFGPGTRLTVL.

The rearrangement joins TRBV28 to TRBJ2-2; D is possibly TRBD2 (7 bases). Germline V gene lookup returns CDR1 MDHEN and CDR2 SYDVKM. The V end lost 7 bases, the J end lost 10 bases, and 19 bases lay between the germline ends. The CDR3 runs 14 residues. The CDR3 bases are TGTGCCAGCACCCCTGCGGGGGCGTGGGCGGAGCTGTTTTTT. Translation gives CASTPAGAWAELFF.

The rearrangement joins TRBV19 to TRBJ1-2; no definite D call. Trimming shortened V by 3 bases and J by 2 bases, and 10 bases separated the two germline ends. This CDR3 has 14 residues. CDR1 is LNHDA, CDR2 SQIVND, per germline (reference sequence). The CDR3 bases are TGTGCCAGTAGTATCCAGCCGTCCAACTATGGCTACACCTTC. Translating gives CASSIQPSNYGYTF. Complete variable domain (other parts from reference TRBV19 and TRBJ1-2): DGGITQSPKYLFRKEGQNVTLSCEQNLNHDAMYWYRQDPGQGLRLIYYSQIVNDFQKGDIAEGYSVSREKKESFPLTVTSAQKNPTAFYLCASSIQPSNYGYTFGSGTRLTVV.

V usage is TRBV10-3 and J usage is TRBJ2-7, with D hard to call. V was pared by 6 bases and J by 0 bases, with 6 bases between. Germline loops: CDR1 ENHRY, CDR2 SYGVKD. CDR3 size: 12 residues. The CDR3: CAIRGSSYEQYF. The CDR3 DNA follows: TGTGCCATCAGGGGGTCCTCCTACGAGCAGTACTTC.

J is TRBJ2-5 and V is TRBV6-5; 8 nucleotides match TRBD2. V lost 6 bases and J lost 5; bases outside the gene matches: 5. The CDR3 sequence is 13 residues long. CDR1 and CDR2 (germline): MNHEY, SVGAGI. The CDR3 coding sequence is TGTGCCAGCAGACTACGGGGGGGGGAGACCCAGTACTTC. It specifies CASRLRGGETQYF.

This sequence joins TRBV2 and TRBJ2-1; D is perhaps TRBD1 or TRBD2 (7 bases each). This CDR3 has 14 residues. Germline values: CDR1 SNHLY, CDR2 FYNNEI. With 1 base removed from V and 12 bases from J, the gap between germline ends came to 16 bases. DNA for the CDR3: TGTGCCAGCAGTGAAGTCAGGGGGGGAATGGGGCAGTTCTTC. Amino acids: CASSEVRGGMGQFF.

The chain couples TRBV2 to TRBJ2-7; D perhaps matches TRBD1 (8 bases). Deletions cut 6 bases from V and 2 bases from J, with 17 bases between. Germline V gene lookup returns CDR1 SNHLY and CDR2 FYNNEI. The CDR3 runs to 15 residues. The CDR3 region has the DNA TGTGCCAGCAGGAAAACAGGGGGGGACCCCTACGAGCAGTACTTC. It codes for CASRKTGGDPYEQYF.

The gene calls are TRBV29-1 and TRBJ2-3; a possible D gene is TRBD1 (7 bases). The CDR3 totals 11 residues. Deletions cut 6 bases from V and 4 bases from J, with 8 bases between. Germline CDR1 SQVTM, CDR2 ANQGSEA. The CDR3 nucleotides read TGCAGCGTCAGGGGGGCAGATACGCAGTATTTT. This sequence encodes CSVRGADTQYF.